This T cell receptor beta chain came from a study of CD8 T cells in Susac syndrome. A quantity of roughly 0.5 to 1 ug RNA underwent reverse transcription using random hexamers. A single record per CDR3 protein comes from TCRdb applying MiXCR to the immunoSEQ multiplex PCR reads. The sample records some 120,000 distinct CDR3 sequences, around 94% being singletons. This CDR3 is 15 amino acids long. CDR1 MNHEY and CDR2 SMNVEV come from the germline V gene (reference sequence). Losses at the gene ends were 1 base for V and 6 bases for J; bases not matched to a gene: 4. Sequenced sample: CD4+ T cells from PBMCs. This chain links TRBV27 with TRBJ1-1, with 11 bases that match TRBD1. This TCR came from a human donor in good health. CDR3 DNA: TGTGCCAGCAGTTTATTCGGACAGGGGGCCTCTGAAGCTTTCTTT. This encodes CASSLFGQGASEAFF.